A single sample gave rise to the 4 T cell receptor beta chains below, sequenced in a study of T cells after somatic rescue of genetic block. Clones were sequenced by immunoSEQ multiplex PCR, and TCRdb holds only the in-frame ones, with some missing. The sample holds 70,000 to 85,000 clones, more than 75% seen once. The sample comprised peripheral blood mononuclear cells (PBMCs). These receptors all come from a man younger than 45.

The V call is TRBV6-6, the J call TRBJ1-4; 9 nucleotides match TRBD1. This CDR3 has 14 amino acids. The V gene end was trimmed by 4 bases and the J gene end by 8 bases; junction bases not matched to a gene: 5. Germline V CDR1 and CDR2: MNHNY, SVGAGI (reference sequence). CDR3 sequence reads: CASSFGQGTEKLFF. As DNA, the CDR3 is TGTGCCAGCAGTTTCGGACAGGGGACCGAAAAACTGTTTTTT.

The chain has TRBV7-9 and TRBJ2-1; 8 bases are a match to TRBD2. V dropped 5 bases and J dropped 1; count of bases not matched to a gene: 10. The CDR3 is 17 residues long. From germline, CDR1 is SEHNR and CDR2 FQNEAQ (reference sequence). For the CDR3, the DNA is TGTGCCAGCAGCACAACTAGCGGTCGGGGATCCTACAATGAGCAGTTCTTC. Amino acid sequence: CASSTTSGRGSYNEQFF.

This clone appeared a single time. V is TRBV2 and J is TRBJ2-2, with D perhaps TRBD1 (5 bases). Germline V gene sequence: CDR1 SNHLY, CDR2 FYNNEI. The V gene lost 4 bases and the J gene lost 3 bases, with 9 bases spanning the gap. The CDR3 has 14 amino acids. Written as DNA, the CDR3 is TGTGCCAGCAGTGGCCAGGGATACACCGGGGAGCTGTTTTTT. The encoded protein is CASSGQGYTGELFF.

V is TRBV10-3 and J is TRBJ2-3; no firm D call. There are 12 residues in the CDR3. CDR1 and CDR2 from the germline V gene are ENHRY and SYGVKD. Trimming took 6 bases from V and 5 from J, leaving 9 bases between them. The CDR3 loop reads CAIRGGEDTQYF. The DNA of the CDR3 is TGTGCCATCAGGGGCGGAGAAGATACGCAGTATTTT.